This T cell receptor (beta chain) was sequenced for a study of blood T cell repertoires in COVID-19 (dated by TCRdb to the early 2020s). As for the study more broadly: The collaborator samples originated in the United States, Italy and Spain and spanned the acute and convalescent phases of COVID-19. The material from the prospective study consisted of cDNA or gDNA derived from T cells, B-cell-depleted T cells, or PBMCs. A freely available public database, intended as a resource for researchers studying the immune response to SARS-CoV-2, is where the repertoires were released. Subjects who had been exposed to COVID-19, were actively infected with it, or had recovered from it provided the deeply sampled blood TCRbeta repertoires that made up the dataset. Where available, HLA class I and class II types were obtained from metadata supplied by the sample provider rather than from assay-based typing. Samples were obtained from the ongoing ImmuneRACE study (first 160 participants) and from about 1,300 subjects provided by 6 global collaborators. Sample metadata almost always included a de-identified subject ID, COVID-19 status, age in years and sex.

One collaborating source in Seattle enrolled patients during active infection and followed them longitudinally through the course of disease. Collaborating institutions collected whole blood in K2EDTA tubes following their own protocols. For TCRbeta analysis, collaborators shipped samples in one of three forms: frozen whole blood, isolated PBMCs, or DNA extracted from either of those sample types. Points on this clone: The antigen it recognizes is unknown. No much larger clone is present one base from it, and per-base qualities are unavailable.

V trim: 7 bases; J trim: 1 base; unmatched bases: 2. The CDR3 measures 15 amino acids from cysteine to phenylalanine. This entry keeps only the CDR3 DNA: 45 bases, framed from base 1. For CDR1 and CDR2, the germline V gene lists MGHRA and YSYEKL. Overall results and qualifications from the work: Clinical and demographic metadata were provided uncurated, with the amount varying by source and participant.

The immunoSEQ Assay, a bias-controlled multiplex PCR, was used to amplify TCRbeta CDR3 regions from genomic DNA. The authors processed their data as follows. The number of nucleated cells in each sample was estimated by amplification of reference gene primers within the assay. To quantify the absolute abundance of each unique TCRbeta CDR3 rearrangement, sequence reads were collapsed and filtered. For each sample, productive Simpson clonality was calculated as the square root of Simpson's diversity index across productive rearrangements. TCRdb obtained this table from immuneACCESS and retained in-frame rearrangements with V and J assigned. These tables miss some clones; where compared with another copy, unresolved V genes account for less than half of the shortfall, and the remainder is unexplained. That table supplies the V and J calls and clone size; D and trimming were determined from the DNA. The sample table holds 190,000 or so clones, of which 85% to 95% were seen once. 0.6% to 0.9% of the sample comes from the top ten.

The rearrangement joined TRBV4-1 to TRBJ2-3; TRBD2 fits 13 bases in the junction. The sequenced sample was peripheral blood. The TCR was taken from a man between 25 and 39 years old with COVID-19, enrolled during active disease. The DNA reads TGCGCCAGCAAAGGGACTAGCGGGGGCACAGATACGCAGTATTTT. It specifies CASKGTSGGTDTQYF.